This T cell receptor beta chain was identified in a study of T cell repertoires in cytomegalovirus infection. Whole-study results and caveats: What dominated the ex vivo response were HLA-C-restricted CMV-specific TCR beta clonotypes.

TCRdb passed the reads through MiXCR, listing each CDR3 protein once. The sample has about 530,000 distinct CDR3 sequences; about 26% are singletons. With respect to this clonotype: Its antigen remains unidentified.

There are 15 residues in the CDR3. The V and J ends lost 0 bases and 7 bases respectively, with 18 bases between them. Germline V CDR1 and CDR2: DFQATT, SNEGSKA (reference sequence). The source of this sequence is a human donor in good health (CMV status not recorded). Some clones in this sample may be carry-over from other donors' samples. Source material: PBMCs. The V call is TRBV20-1, the J call TRBJ1-2, with D possibly matching TRBD1 (5 bases). CDR3 bases: TGCAGTGCTAGAGATCTTGGAAAGGGTGGGGGTGGCTACACCTTC. Its protein product is CSARDLGKGGGGYTF.